This TCR beta chain comes out of a study of blood T cells in healthy people across ages. Overall study findings and caveats: Long-lived and aged donors differed, with more naive CD4+ cells and higher diversity in the long-lived.

Sample-barcoded 5' priming and a J-beta primer mix drove a second PCR of about 6 to 12 cycles. Each CDR3 protein gets one entry after TCRdb re-called the 5' RACE reads with MiXCR. The top ten hold roughly 12% of the sample, which has approximately 940,000 distinct CDR3 sequences, around 49% seen once. CDR1 DFQATT and CDR2 SNEGSKA come from the germline V gene (reference sequence). The CDR3 loop spans 16 amino acids. Unmatched junction bases numbered 8, after V lost 4 bases and J lost 4 bases. As concerns this clonotype: Its specificity is unknown.

Material for sequencing was blood. The clonotype comes from a man aged 25 to 45 in good health. This chain connects TRBV20-1 to TRBJ2-1; 12 bases map to TRBD2. The CDR3 spells CSATLAGGPQYNEQFF. The CDR3 nucleotides are TGCAGTGCTACACTAGCGGGGGGCCCCCAATACAATGAGCAGTTCTTC.